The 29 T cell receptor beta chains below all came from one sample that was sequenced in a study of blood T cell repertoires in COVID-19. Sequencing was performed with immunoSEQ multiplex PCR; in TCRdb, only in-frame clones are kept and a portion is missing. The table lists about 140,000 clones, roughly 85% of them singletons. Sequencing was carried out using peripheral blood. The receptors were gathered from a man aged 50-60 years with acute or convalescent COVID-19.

CDR3 protein: CASSPPDRGFHQPQHF. CDR3 in DNA: TGTGCCAGCAGCCCTCCGGACAGGGGTTTCCATCAGCCCCAGCATTTT. The rearrangement uses TRBV6-2 or TRBV6-3 and TRBJ1-5; TRBD1 agrees at 9 bases. Losses at the gene ends were 6 bases for V and 5 bases for J; bases not matched to a gene: 11. Germline V lookup: CDR1 MNHEY, CDR2 SVGEGT. The CDR3 has 16 amino acids.

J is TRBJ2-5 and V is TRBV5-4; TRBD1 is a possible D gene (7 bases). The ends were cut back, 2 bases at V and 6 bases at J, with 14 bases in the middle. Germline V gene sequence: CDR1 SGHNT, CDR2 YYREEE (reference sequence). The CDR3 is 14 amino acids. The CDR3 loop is CASSFPQGGQTQYF. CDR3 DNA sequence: TGTGCCAGCAGCTTTCCGCAGGGGGGTCAGACCCAGTACTTC. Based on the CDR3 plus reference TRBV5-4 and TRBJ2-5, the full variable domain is ETGVTQSPTHLIKTRGQQVTLRCSSQSGHNTVSWYQQALGQGPQFIFQYYREEENGRGNFPPRFSGLQFPNYSSELNVNALELDDSALYLCASSFPQGGQTQYFGPGTRLLVL.

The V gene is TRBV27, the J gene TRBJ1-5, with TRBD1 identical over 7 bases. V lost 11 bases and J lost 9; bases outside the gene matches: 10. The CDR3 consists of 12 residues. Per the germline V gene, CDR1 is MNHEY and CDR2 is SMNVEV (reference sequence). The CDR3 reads CAVGDSLMPQHF. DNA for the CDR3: TGTGCCGTAGGGGACAGTTTAATGCCCCAGCATTTT.

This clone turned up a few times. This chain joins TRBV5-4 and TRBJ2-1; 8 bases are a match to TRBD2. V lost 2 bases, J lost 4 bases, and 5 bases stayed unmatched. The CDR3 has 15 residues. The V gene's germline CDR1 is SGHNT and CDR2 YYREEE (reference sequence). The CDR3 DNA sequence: TGTGCCAGCAGCTTTTCGGGACTAGTGTACAATGAGCAGTTCTTC. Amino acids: CASSFSGLVYNEQFF.

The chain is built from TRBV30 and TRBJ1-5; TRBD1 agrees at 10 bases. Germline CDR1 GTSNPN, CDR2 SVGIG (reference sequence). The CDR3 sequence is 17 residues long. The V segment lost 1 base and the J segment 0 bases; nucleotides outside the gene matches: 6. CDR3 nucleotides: TGTGCCTGGAGTGGGACAGGGGGAGCTACTAGCAATCAGCCCCAGCATTTT. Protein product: CAWSGTGGATSNQPQHF.

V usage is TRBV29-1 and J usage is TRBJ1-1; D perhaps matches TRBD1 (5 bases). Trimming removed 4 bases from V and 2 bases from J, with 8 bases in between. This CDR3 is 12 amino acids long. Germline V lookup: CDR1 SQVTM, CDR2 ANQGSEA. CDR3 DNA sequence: TGCAGCGTTGGGGGGGTCAACACTGAAGCTTTCTTT. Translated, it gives CSVGGVNTEAFF.

The CDR3 DNA is TGTGCCAGCATCCAAGCTACGCGCGGGGGGGCCAACCCCCTCGAGCAGTACTTC. Its translation: CASIQATRGGANPLEQYF. The V call is TRBV13, the J call TRBJ2-7; 9 bases agree with TRBD2. The CDR3 is 18 residues long. Germline V gene sequence: CDR1 PRHDT, CDR2 FYEKMQ (reference sequence). Losses at the gene ends were 7 bases for V and 6 bases for J; bases not matched to a gene: 22.

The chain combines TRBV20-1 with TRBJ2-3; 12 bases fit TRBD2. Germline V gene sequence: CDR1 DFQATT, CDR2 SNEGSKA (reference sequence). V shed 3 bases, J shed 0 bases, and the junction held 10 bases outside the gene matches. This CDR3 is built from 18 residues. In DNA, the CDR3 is TGCAGTGCTAGTATTACTAGCGGGGGGTGGTCTAGCACAGATACGCAGTATTTT. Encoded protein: CSASITSGGWSSTDTQYF.

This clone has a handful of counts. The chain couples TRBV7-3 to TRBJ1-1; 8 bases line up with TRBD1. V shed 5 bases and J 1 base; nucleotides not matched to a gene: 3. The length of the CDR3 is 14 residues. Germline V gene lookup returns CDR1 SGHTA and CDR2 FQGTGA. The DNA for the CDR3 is TGTGCCAGCAGCCCGACAGGGGAGAACACTGAAGCTTTCTTT. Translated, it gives CASSPTGENTEAFF. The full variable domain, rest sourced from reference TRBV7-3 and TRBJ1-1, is GAGVSQTPSNKVTEKGKYVELRCDPISGHTALYWYRQSLGQGPEFLIYFQGTGAADDSGLPNDRFFAVRPEGSVSTLKIQRTERGDSAVYLCASSPTGENTEAFFGQGTRLTVV.

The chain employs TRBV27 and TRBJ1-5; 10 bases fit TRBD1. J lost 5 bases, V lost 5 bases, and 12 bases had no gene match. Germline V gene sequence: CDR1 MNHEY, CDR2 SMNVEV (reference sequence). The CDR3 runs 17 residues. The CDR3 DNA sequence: TGTGCCAGCAGTCCCTGGGGACAGGGGATTGGAGATCAGCCCCAGCATTTT. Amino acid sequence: CASSPWGQGIGDQPQHF.

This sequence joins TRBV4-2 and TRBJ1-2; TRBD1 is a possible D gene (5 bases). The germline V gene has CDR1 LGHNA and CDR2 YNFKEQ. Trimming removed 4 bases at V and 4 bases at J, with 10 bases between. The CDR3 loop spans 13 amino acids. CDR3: CASSPPGGYGYTF. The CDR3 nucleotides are TGTGCCAGCAGCCCACCCGGGGGCTATGGCTACACCTTC.

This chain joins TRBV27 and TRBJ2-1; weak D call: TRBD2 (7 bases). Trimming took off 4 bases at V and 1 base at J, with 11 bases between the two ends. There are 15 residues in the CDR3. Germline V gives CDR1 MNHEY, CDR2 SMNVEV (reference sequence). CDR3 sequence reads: CASSSRGASYNEQFF. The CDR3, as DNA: TGTGCCAGCAGTTCTCGGGGGGCTTCCTACAATGAGCAGTTCTTC.

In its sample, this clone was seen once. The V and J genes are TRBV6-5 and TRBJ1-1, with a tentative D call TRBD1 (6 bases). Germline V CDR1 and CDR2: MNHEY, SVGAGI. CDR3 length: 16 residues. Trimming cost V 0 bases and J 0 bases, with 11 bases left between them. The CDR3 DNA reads TGTGCCAGCAGTTACTCGGTACAGGGCATGAACACTGAAGCTTTCTTT. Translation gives CASSYSVQGMNTEAFF.

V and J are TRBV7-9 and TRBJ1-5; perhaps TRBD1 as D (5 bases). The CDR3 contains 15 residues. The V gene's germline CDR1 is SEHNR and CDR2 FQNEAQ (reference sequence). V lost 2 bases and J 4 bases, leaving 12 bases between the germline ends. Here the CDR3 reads CASSLSGIGNQPQHF. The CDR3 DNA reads TGTGCCAGCAGCTTATCAGGGATCGGGAATCAGCCCCAGCATTTT.

CDR3 residues: CASSRGGESGYEQYF. CDR3 in DNA: TGCGCCAGCAGCAGAGGGGGGGAATCAGGCTACGAGCAGTACTTC. The chain joins TRBV5-1 to TRBJ2-7, with a weak D call TRBD2 (7 bases). CDR1 is SGHRS and CDR2 is YFSETQ in the germline V gene. V lost 4 bases to trimming and J lost 3 bases, with 17 bases between them. The CDR3 has 15 amino acids.

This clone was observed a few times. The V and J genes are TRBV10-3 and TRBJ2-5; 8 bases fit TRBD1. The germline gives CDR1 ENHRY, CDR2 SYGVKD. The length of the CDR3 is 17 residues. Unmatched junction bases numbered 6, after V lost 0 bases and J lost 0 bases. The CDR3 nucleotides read TGTGCCATCAGTGAGTCGTTAGAGGGACAGGACCAAGAGACCCAGTACTTC. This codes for CAISESLEGQDQETQYF.

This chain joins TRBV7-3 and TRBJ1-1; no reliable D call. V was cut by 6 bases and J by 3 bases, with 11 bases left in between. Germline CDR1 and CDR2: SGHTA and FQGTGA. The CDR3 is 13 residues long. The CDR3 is CASRRRVDTEAFF. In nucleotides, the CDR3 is TGTGCCAGCAGACGTCGGGTGGACACTGAAGCTTTCTTT.

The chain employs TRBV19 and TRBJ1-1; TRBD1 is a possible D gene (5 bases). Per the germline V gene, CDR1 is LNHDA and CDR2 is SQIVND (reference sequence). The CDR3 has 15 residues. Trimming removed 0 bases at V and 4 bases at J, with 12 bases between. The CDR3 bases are TGTGCCAGTAGTATAGATGAAGGGGTTGGCACTGAAGCTTTCTTT. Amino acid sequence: CASSIDEGVGTEAFF. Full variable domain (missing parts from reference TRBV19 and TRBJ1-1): DGGITQSPKYLFRKEGQNVTLSCEQNLNHDAMYWYRQDPGQGLRLIYYSQIVNDFQKGDIAEGYSVSREKKESFPLTVTSAQKNPTAFYLCASSIDEGVGTEAFFGQGTRLTVV.

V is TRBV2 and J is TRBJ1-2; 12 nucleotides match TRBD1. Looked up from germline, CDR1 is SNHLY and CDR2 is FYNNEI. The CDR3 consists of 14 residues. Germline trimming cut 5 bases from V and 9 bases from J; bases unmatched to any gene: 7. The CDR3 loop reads CASSQGQGARSYTF. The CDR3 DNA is TGTGCCAGCAGTCAGGGACAGGGGGCGCGTAGCTACACCTTC.

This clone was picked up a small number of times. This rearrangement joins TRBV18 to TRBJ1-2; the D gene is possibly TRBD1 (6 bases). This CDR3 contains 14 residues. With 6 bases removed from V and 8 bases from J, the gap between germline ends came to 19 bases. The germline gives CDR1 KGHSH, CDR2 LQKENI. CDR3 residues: CASSPAHQTGGYTF. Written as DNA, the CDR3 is TGTGCCAGCTCGCCAGCTCACCAGACAGGAGGCTACACCTTC.

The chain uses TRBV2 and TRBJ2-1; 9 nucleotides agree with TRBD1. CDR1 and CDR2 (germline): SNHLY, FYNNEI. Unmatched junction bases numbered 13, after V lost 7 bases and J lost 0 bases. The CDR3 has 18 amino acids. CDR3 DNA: TGTGCCAGCAACACGGCTGCGGGACAGGGTCCCTCCTACAATGAGCAGTTCTTC. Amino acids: CASNTAAGQGPSYNEQFF. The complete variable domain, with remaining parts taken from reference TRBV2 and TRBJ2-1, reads EPEVTQTPSHQVTQMGQEVILRCVPISNHLYFYWYRQILGQKVEFLVSFYNNEISEKSEIFDDQFSVERPDGSNFTLKIRSTKLEDSAMYFCASNTAAGQGPSYNEQFFGPGTRLTVL.

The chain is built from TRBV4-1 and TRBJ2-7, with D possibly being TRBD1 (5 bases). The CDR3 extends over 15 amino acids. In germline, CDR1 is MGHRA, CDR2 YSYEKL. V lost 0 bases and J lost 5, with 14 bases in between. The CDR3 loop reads CASSQDDQGINEQYF. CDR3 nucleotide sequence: TGCGCCAGCAGCCAAGATGATCAGGGTATCAACGAGCAGTACTTC.

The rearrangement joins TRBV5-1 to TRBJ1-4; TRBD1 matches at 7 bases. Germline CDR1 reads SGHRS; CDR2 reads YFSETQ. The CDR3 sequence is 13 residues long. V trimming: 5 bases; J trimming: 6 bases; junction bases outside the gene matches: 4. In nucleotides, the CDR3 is TGCGCCAGCAGAGGCCAGGGGGATGAAAAACTGTTTTTT. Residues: CASRGQGDEKLFF.

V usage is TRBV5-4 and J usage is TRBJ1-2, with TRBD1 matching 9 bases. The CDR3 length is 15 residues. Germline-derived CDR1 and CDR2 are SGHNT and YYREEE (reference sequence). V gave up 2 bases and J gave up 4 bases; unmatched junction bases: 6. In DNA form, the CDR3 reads TGTGCCAGCAGCTTAAGAAGACAGGGGGGCTATGGCTACACCTTC. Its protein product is CASSLRRQGGYGYTF.

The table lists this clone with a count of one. The CDR3 nucleotides are TGTGCCAGCAGTGTTGGGACTAGCGTCGCCACCGGGGAGCTGTTTTTT. Its translation is CASSVGTSVATGELFF. The chain links TRBV9 to TRBJ2-2; TRBD2 aligns across 10 bases. CDR3 length equals 16 residues. V shed 5 bases and J 4 bases; nucleotides not matched to a gene: 8. Germline V lookup: CDR1 SGDLS, CDR2 YYNGEE.

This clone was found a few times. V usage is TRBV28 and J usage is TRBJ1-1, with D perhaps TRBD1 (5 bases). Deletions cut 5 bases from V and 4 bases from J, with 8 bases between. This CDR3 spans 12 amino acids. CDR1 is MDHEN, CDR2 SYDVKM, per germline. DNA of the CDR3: TGTGCCAGCAGTGAGCAGGGCACTGAAGCTTTCTTT. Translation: CASSEQGTEAFF.

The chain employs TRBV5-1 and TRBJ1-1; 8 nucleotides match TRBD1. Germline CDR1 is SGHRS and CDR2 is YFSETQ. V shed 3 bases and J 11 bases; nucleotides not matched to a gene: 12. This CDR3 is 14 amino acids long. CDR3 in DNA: TGCGCCAGCAGCTCGAGGACAGGGTGGGCGACGGCTTTCTTT. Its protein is CASSSRTGWATAFF.

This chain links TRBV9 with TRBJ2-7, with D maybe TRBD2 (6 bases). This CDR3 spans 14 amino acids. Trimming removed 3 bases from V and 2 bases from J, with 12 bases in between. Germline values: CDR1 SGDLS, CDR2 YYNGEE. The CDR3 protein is CASSEGTLPYEQYF. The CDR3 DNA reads TGTGCCAGCAGCGAGGGGACTCTTCCCTACGAGCAGTACTTC. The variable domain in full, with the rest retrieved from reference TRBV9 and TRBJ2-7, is DSGVTQTPKHLITATGQRVTLRCSPRSGDLSVYWYQQSLDQGLQFLIQYYNGEERAKGNILERFSAQQFPDLHSELNLSSLELGDSALYFCASSEGTLPYEQYFGPGTRLTVT.

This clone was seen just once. This chain's CDR3 is CASSLSPGADTQYF. CDR3 nucleotides: TGTGCCAGCAGCTTGTCGCCGGGGGCAGATACGCAGTATTTT. The chain has TRBV5-6 and TRBJ2-3, with a possible D match to TRBD2 (6 bases). V was trimmed by 1 base and J by 4 bases, leaving 10 bases between them. This CDR3 comprises 14 residues. Germline lookup yields CDR1 SGHDT and CDR2 YYEEEE.